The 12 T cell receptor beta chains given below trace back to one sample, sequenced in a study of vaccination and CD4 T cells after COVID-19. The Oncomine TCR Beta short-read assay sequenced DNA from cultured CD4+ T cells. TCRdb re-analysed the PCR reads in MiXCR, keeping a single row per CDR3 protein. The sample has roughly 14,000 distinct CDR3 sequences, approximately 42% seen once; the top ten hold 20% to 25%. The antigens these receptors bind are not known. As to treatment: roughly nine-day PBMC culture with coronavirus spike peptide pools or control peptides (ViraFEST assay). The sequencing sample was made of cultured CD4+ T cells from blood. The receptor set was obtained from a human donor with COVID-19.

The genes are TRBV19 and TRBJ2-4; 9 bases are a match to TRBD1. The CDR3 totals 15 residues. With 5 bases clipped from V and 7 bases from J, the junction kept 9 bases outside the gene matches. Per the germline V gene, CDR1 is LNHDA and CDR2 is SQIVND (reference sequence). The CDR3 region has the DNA TGTGCCAGTAGTGCTACCGGGACAGGGTCGAACATTCAGTACTTC. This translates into CASSATGTGSNIQYF.

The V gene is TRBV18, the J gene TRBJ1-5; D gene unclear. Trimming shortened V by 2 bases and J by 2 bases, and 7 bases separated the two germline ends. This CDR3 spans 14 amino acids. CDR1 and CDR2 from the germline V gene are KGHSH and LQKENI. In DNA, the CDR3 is TGTGCCAGCTCACCAGGGTATCGCAATCAGCCCCAGCATTTT. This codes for CASSPGYRNQPQHF.

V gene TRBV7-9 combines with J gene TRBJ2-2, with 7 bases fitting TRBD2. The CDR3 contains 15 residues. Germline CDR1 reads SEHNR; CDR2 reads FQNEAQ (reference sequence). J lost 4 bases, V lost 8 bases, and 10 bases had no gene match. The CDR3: CASLILRGTTGELFF. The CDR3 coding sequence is TGTGCCAGCCTTATCCTGCGGGGGACCACCGGGGAGCTGTTTTTT.

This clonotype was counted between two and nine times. The CDR3 loop reads CARVPGQGCHGYTF. Here the CDR3 DNA reads TGTGCCAGGGTCCCGGGACAGGGGTGCCATGGCTACACCTTC. This rearrangement joins TRBV21-1 to TRBJ1-2; the listed D gene, TRBD1, was not tested against the DNA. TRBV21-1 is noted as a pseudogene. CDR3 size: 14 residues.

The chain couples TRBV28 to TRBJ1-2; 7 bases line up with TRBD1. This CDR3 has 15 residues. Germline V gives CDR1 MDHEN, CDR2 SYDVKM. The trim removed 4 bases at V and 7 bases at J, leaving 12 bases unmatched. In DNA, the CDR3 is TGTGCCAGCAGTTCCCAACAGGGGCGACGGGGTGGCTACACCTTC. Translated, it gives CASSSQQGRRGGYTF.

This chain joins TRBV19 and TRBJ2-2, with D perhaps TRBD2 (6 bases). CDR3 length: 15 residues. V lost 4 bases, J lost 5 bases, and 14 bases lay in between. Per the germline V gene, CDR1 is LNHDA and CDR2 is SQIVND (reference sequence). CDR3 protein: CASSKGSGRTGELFF. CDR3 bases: TGTGCCAGTAGTAAAGGGAGCGGGCGTACCGGGGAGCTGTTTTTT.

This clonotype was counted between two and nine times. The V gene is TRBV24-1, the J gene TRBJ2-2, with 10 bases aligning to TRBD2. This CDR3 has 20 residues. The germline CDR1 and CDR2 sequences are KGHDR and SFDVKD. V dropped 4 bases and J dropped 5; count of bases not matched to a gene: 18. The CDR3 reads CATSDPAGESSGGWTGELFF. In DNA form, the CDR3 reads TGTGCCACCAGTGACCCTGCCGGCGAGAGTAGCGGGGGGTGGACCGGGGAGCTGTTTTTT.

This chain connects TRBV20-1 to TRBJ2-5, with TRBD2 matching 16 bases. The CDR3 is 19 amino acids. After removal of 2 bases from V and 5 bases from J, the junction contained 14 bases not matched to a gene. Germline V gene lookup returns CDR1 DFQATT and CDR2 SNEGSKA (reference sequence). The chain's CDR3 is CSARPLGTSGGASEETQYF. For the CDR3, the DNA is TGCAGTGCTAGACCACTCGGGACTAGCGGGGGGGCTTCGGAGGAGACCCAGTACTTC.

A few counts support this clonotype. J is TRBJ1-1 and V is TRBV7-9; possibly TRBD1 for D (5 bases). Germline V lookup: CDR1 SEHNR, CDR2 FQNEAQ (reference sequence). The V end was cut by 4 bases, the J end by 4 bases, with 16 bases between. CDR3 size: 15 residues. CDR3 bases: TGTGCCAGCAGCTCCCCCCGACAGAGTCCCACTGAAGCTTTCTTT. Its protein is CASSSPRQSPTEAFF.

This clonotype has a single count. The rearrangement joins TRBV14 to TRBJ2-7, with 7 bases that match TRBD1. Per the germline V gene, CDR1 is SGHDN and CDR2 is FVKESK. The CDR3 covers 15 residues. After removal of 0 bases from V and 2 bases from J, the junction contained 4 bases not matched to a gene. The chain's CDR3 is CASSQEKTGTYEQYF. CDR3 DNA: TGTGCCAGCAGCCAAGAAAAGACAGGGACCTACGAGCAGTACTTC. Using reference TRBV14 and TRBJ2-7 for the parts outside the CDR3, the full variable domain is EAGVTQFPSHSVIEKGQTVTLRCDPISGHDNLYWYRRVMGKEIKFLLHFVKESKQDESGMPNNRFLAERTGGTYSTLKVQPAELEDSGVYFCASSQEKTGTYEQYFGPGTRLTVT.

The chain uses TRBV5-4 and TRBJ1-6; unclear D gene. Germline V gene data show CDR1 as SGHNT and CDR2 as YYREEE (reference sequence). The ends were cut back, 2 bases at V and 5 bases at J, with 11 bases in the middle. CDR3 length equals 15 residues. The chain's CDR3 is CASSFGVWDNSPLHF. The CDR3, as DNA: TGTGCCAGCAGCTTTGGGGTGTGGGATAATTCACCCCTCCACTTT. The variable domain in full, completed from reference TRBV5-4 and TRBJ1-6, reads ETGVTQSPTHLIKTRGQQVTLRCSSQSGHNTVSWYQQALGQGPQFIFQYYREEENGRGNFPPRFSGLQFPNYSSELNVNALELDDSALYLCASSFGVWDNSPLHFGNGTRLTVT.

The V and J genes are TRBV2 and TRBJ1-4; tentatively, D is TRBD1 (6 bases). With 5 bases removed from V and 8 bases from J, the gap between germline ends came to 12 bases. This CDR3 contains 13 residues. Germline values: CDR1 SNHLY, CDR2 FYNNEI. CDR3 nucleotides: TGTGCCAGCAGTCTTGGGGGGGGCGAAAAACTGTTTTTT. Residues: CASSLGGGEKLFF.